Listed below are T cell receptor beta chains from one sample, sequenced in a study of human T cells and chemical hapten exposure. TCRdb re-called the RACE reads through MiXCR, storing one row per CDR3 protein. The data contain approximately 97,000 distinct CDR3 sequences, approximately 9.7% of them singletons. Source material: whole blood. These receptors all stem from a female donor in good health. Some clones in this sample may be carry-over from other donors' samples. Both conserved end residues are part of each CDR3. Each record gives: V gene, CDR3 protein.

>TRBV24-1
CATSDFNEQYF
>TRBV19
CASTWTVASTDTQYF
>TRBV28
CASSPGQALADTQYF
>TRBV12-3/TRBV12-4
CASSPNPGQGPDTQYF
>TRBV15
CATSGIGGQSPLHF
>TRBV6-2/TRBV6-3
CASRPHLREGVYEQYF
>TRBV7-3
CASSSDSLNTEAFF
>TRBV19
CASSIFADSNQPQHF
>TRBV6-1
CASSEVRRNYGYTF
>TRBV30
CAWNSGTSTDTQYF
>TRBV20-1
CSAPLKRTYEQYF
>TRBV28
CASCSGAREQYF
>TRBV18
CASSPSGPGDTQYF
>TRBV12-3/TRBV12-4
CASTRIGHQETQYF
>TRBV28
CASGSGGLDQETQYF
>TRBV6-1
CASSDQETYNSPLHF
>TRBV7-9
CASSVTAYEQYF
>TRBV10-3
CAISDSMDRVTEAFF